These T cell receptor beta chains were read from a single sample in a study of CD8 T cells in ankylosing spondylitis. MiXCR, applied by TCRdb to the 5' RACE reads, yields one record per CDR3 protein. The sample holds a few hundred thousand distinct CDR3 sequences, 10% to 15% seen once. Specimen: blood, either unsorted or a sorted T cell fraction (not recorded which). All receptors come from a male donor with ankylosing spondylitis. Each CDR3 is given with its conserved first and last residue. Expanded clones are given a class, and other clones once, few, many or no size at all.

TRBV24-1,NA,TRBJ2-5,CATSDPGLAGRRETQYF
TRBV24-1,many,TRBJ2-2,CATSDFSPDRTSSNTGELFF
TRBV12-3/TRBV12-4,many,TRBJ1-1,CASSLGDIEGTEAFF
TRBV25-1,NA,TRBJ1-1,CASSEYGTSTEAFF
TRBV5-1,many,TRBJ2-5,CASSLGAQETQYF
TRBV25-1,NA,TRBJ1-1,CASTPSTKSTEAFF
TRBV3-1,many,TRBJ1-2,CASSQGRGGGYTF
TRBV10-3,many,TRBJ2-1,CAIRGQEDNEQFF
TRBV4-1,few,TRBJ2-7,CASSQDYGYEQYF
TRBV29-1,many,TRBJ2-7,CSVDGQGTYEQYF
TRBV11-2,many,TRBJ2-1,CASSPLPTGVPSGDEQFF
TRBV5-1,NA,TRBJ2-2,CASSLDPGLAGWRELFF
TRBV7-9,few,TRBJ2-5,CASSWIGQRVSETQYF
TRBV6-2/TRBV6-3,few,TRBJ2-1,CASSYGGRLRNEQFF
TRBV24-1,NA,TRBJ2-1,CATSETEYNEQFF
TRBV5-1,few,TRBJ2-2,CASSLRDLRTSGIETGELFF
TRBV10-3,many,TRBJ2-3,CAISEGTEVTDTQYF
TRBV7-2,few,TRBJ1-1,CASSLAGGFTEAFF
TRBV12-3/TRBV12-4,few,TRBJ1-3,CASTLPGTASGNTIYF
TRBV19,NA,TRBJ2-1,CASSIRTSGSGEQFF
TRBV3-1,NA,TRBJ1-1,CATSQDRGWGTEAFF
TRBV12-3/TRBV12-4,NA,TRBJ2-5,CASSLKTSGSRGQETQYF
TRBV12-3/TRBV12-4,many,TRBJ2-6,CATRTAGANVLTF
TRBV5-1,few,TRBJ2-2,CASSPGQPILTGELFF
TRBV5-1,few,TRBJ2-2,CASSPQLAGTTGELFF
TRBV12-3/TRBV12-4,NA,TRBJ2-7,CACSFGDTPARAPYEQYF
TRBV4-1,NA,TRBJ1-5,CASSKTGMGNQPQHF
TRBV30,NA,TRBJ1-1,CRRGLVETEAFF
TRBV6-2/TRBV6-3,NA,TRBJ2-1,CASSLAGNPEREQFF
TRBV7-9,few,TRBJ1-1,CASSDIGGFF
TRBV20-1,few,TRBJ2-1,CSARIGLAGVGQFF
TRBV7-8,few,TRBJ1-5,CASSPQGLQPQHF
TRBV7-9,NA,TRBJ2-1,CASSPRGLAGYNEQFF
TRBV5-1,few,TRBJ2-3,CASSLLDSRTDTQYF
TRBV7-9,many,TRBJ2-4,CASTTGTGENIQYF
TRBV11-2,many,TRBJ2-7,CASSLVYEQYF
TRBV5-1,few,TRBJ1-6,CASSLAAGQGSSPLHF
TRBV7-9,NA,TRBJ1-5,CASSSDREVDQPQHF
TRBV3-1,NA,TRBJ1-1,CASSRRGDSNTEAFF
TRBV5-5,NA,TRBJ2-3,CASSLDGAPPDTQYF
TRBV9,NA,TRBJ2-1,CASSVGGVSSYNEQFF
TRBV20-1,NA,TRBJ2-2,CSVGARRNGELFF
TRBV7-2,NA,TRBJ2-3,CASSSDRMPTDTQYF
TRBV6-1,few,TRBJ1-5,CASSGDIGQPQHF
TRBV5-1,NA,TRBJ2-7,CASSSGTGEGEQYF
TRBV29-1,NA,TRBJ1-1,CSVAGHRNTEAFF
TRBV6-1,NA,TRBJ2-2,CASKFAPNTGELFF
TRBV6-1,NA,TRBJ1-2,CASSWEQLYGYTF
TRBV12-3/TRBV12-4,many,TRBJ2-1,CATTASGGYNEQFF
TRBV10-2,many,TRBJ2-1,CASRLAGPGNEQFF